The sequence of this T cell receptor beta chain was determined in a study of radiotherapy plus CTLA-4 blockade in lung cancer. Study information: Roughly 17% of enrolled patients responded objectively, and roughly 30% had disease control. Notes on the study in general: Blood TCR clones of tumor origin expanded after radiotherapy plus ipilimumab. Response was reportedly best predicted by early blood T cell clone dynamics, with interferon-beta.

Per the germline V gene, CDR1 is SGHTS and CDR2 is YDEGEE. The CDR3 extends over 16 amino acids. Trimming pared 2 bases from V and 9 bases from J, leaving 21 bases between. The table came from immunoSEQ multiplex PCR; TCRdb's copy has only in-frame clones and leaves some out. The table records 43,000 or so clones, roughly 65% of them present only once. In the case of this clone: Antigen unknown.

This chain uses TRBV5-8 with TRBJ2-1; tentatively, D is TRBD1 (5 bases). This specimen consisted of peripheral blood, obtained from a patient treated with radiotherapy plus ipilimumab. The sequence was obtained from a human donor with non-small cell lung cancer who had a partial response to radiotherapy plus ipilimumab. The CDR3 region is CASSLSKQAIDGEQFF. CDR3 nucleotides: TGTGCCAGCAGCTTAAGCAAACAGGCCATCGATGGTGAGCAGTTCTTC.